This is a list of T cell receptor beta chains from one sample in a study of metastatic and nonmetastatic thyroid tumors. Through MiXCR, TCRdb re-clonotyped the PCR reads. The sample has roughly 32,000 clones; 7.4% are singletons. The sample taken for sequencing was blood. These receptor sequences come from a female donor with papillary thyroid cancer or a benign thyroid nodule (not recorded which). Some clones in this sample may be carry-over from other donors' samples. Both conserved end residues are part of each CDR3. The D gene is left open where the match is weak. The size entry is marked missing in some rows and otherwise reads once, few, many or a size class.

V	size	D	J	length	DNA	CDR3
TRBV20-1	many	-	TRBJ1-2	13	TGCAGTGCCGATGGACAGTTCTACGAGGGCTACACCTTC	CSADGQFYEGYTF
TRBV4-1	few	-	TRBJ2-5	13	TGCGCCAGCAGCCAGTGGAGAACAGAGACCCAGTACTTC	CASSQWRTETQYF
TRBV6-2/TRBV6-3	many	TRBD2	TRBJ2-7	16	TGTGCCAGCAGCCGACCGACTAGCGGGGCAGCCTACGAGCAGTACTTC	CASSRPTSGAAYEQYF
TRBV3-1	few	TRBD2	TRBJ2-4	18	TGTGCCAGCAGCCAAGGAGTTCTTAGCGGGGGGGCGTTAAACATTCAGTACTTC	CASSQGVLSGGALNIQYF
TRBV5-1	many	TRBD2	TRBJ2-1	16	TGCGCCAGCAGCGGGGAAACGGGAGGGCCGGCGGATGAGCAGTTCTTC	CASSGETGGPADEQFF
TRBV5-4	many	-	TRBJ1-5	16	TGTGCCAGCAGCTTTTGGGACACTGGTGGCAATCAGCCCCAGCATTTT	CASSFWDTGGNQPQHF
TRBV6-2/TRBV6-3	many	TRBD2	TRBJ2-7	16	TGTGCCAGCAGTCGACCTAGCGGGGGCCTAACCTACGAGCAGTACTTC	CASSRPSGGLTYEQYF
TRBV7-9	many	TRBD2	TRBJ2-1	15	TGTGCCAGCAGCTTAAATAGCGGGGGCTACAATGAGCAGTTCTTC	CASSLNSGGYNEQFF
TRBV12-3/TRBV12-4	many	-	TRBJ1-1	14	TGTGCCAGCAGTTTTGGCGGTTTGAACACTGAAGCTTTCTTT	CASSFGGLNTEAFF
TRBV20-1	-	-	TRBJ1-2	14	TGCAGTCCGAAGGGGGGGTGTGGGGCGCCCGGCTACACCTTC	CSPKGGCGAPGYTF
TRBV12-3/TRBV12-4	many	TRBD1	TRBJ1-2	16	TGTGCCAGCAGTACCCGGGACAGCTGGTCCCTCTATGGCTACACCTTC	CASSTRDSWSLYGYTF
TRBV11-2	many	TRBD2	TRBJ2-3	16	TGTGCCAGCAGCTGGACTAGCGGGGGGGCCACAGATACGCAGTATTTT	CASSWTSGGATDTQYF
TRBV27	many	-	TRBJ1-2	15	TGTGCCAGCAGTTTATCAGCTTGGGGGTCCTATGGCTACACCTTC	CASSLSAWGSYGYTF
TRBV7-9	many	-	TRBJ1-1	13	TGTGCCAGCAGCTCCGGACGGGCCGTTGAAGCTTTCTTT	CASSSGRAVEAFF
TRBV28	many	-	TRBJ1-1	15	TGTGCCAGCAGTTTATGGGCCAAGGGGGGTACTGAAGCTTTCTTT	CASSLWAKGGTEAFF
TRBV27	-	-	TRBJ2-7	17	TGTGCCAGCAGTTTTACAGGACTCGCGGTTCATCCCTACGAGCAGTACTTC	CASSFTGLAVHPYEQYF
TRBV5-1	many	-	TRBJ1-2	15	TGCGCCAGCAGCGCGAGTGCGTTAGGGGACTATGGCTACACCTTC	CASSASALGDYGYTF
TRBV7-9	many	-	TRBJ2-7	13	TGTGCCAGCAGCTTAGAATTTATTTACGAGCAGTACTTC	CASSLEFIYEQYF
TRBV7-8	many	TRBD2	TRBJ2-2	15	TGTGCCAGCAGCGGCGGGAGCCGGAGTACCGGGGAGCTGTTTTTT	CASSGGSRSTGELFF
TRBV4-1	many	-	TRBJ1-5	13	TGCGCCAGCAGCCAAGCAATACCGGGCCCCCAGCATTTT	CASSQAIPGPQHF
TRBV9	many	TRBD2	TRBJ2-3	15	TGTGCCAGCAGCGTAGAGAGGTCTGGGGGGGACACGCAGTATTTT	CASSVERSGGDTQYF
TRBV24-1	many	TRBD1	TRBJ1-1	13	TGTGCCACCTCTACAGGGGGCAGGGGAGAAGCTTTCTTT	CATSTGGRGEAFF
TRBV7-2	many	-	TRBJ1-2	18	TGTGCCAGCAGCTCCTTAGAACTCAACAGGGTTACGGACTATGGCTACACCTTC	CASSSLELNRVTDYGYTF
TRBV20-1	many	TRBD2	TRBJ2-4	20	TGCAGTGCTAGACTCCCCCTAGCGGGAGGAATTGGAACAGCCAAAAACATTCAGTACTTC	CSARLPLAGGIGTAKNIQYF
TRBV13	-	-	TRBJ2-5	16	TGTGCCAGCACCCGGCAGGAGGCGGGCCCCCAAGAGACCCAGTACTTC	CASTRQEAGPQETQYF
TRBV24-1	medium-sized	-	TRBJ1-2	14	TGTGCCACCAGTGATTTCTCGGCCCGGGAGGGCTACACCTTC	CATSDFSAREGYTF
TRBV12-5	many	TRBD1	TRBJ2-7	15	TGTGCTAGTGGCCTAGGAGGGGGGACAGGCTACGAGCAGTACTTC	CASGLGGGTGYEQYF
TRBV7-8	many	TRBD1	TRBJ1-4	19	TGTGCCAGCAGCTTAGTTCTGGGACAGGGGGTATTACAAGGTGAAAAACTGTTTTTT	CASSLVLGQGVLQGEKLFF